This is a list of T cell receptor beta chains from one sample in a study of identical twins. Via MiXCR, TCRdb re-called the 5' RACE reads, giving one row per CDR3 protein. Here the sample spans 1,800,000 or so distinct CDR3 sequences, about 31% being singletons. Specimen: cord blood. The receptors derive from a newborn girl in good health. Both conserved end residues are part of each CDR3. The D gene is left open where the match is weak. Rows give clone size only sometimes, using once, few, many, or a class for an expanded clone.

D: TRBD1
size: .
J: TRBJ1-1
V: TRBV10-3
CDR3: CAIRAPGTGEAFF

D: TRBD1
size: few
J: TRBJ1-1
V: TRBV29-1
CDR3: CSVEGSRGGGTEAFF

D: .
size: .
J: TRBJ2-1
V: TRBV12-3/TRBV12-4
CDR3: CASSLQGLWRYEQFF

D: TRBD1
size: .
J: TRBJ2-3
V: TRBV9
CDR3: CASSPIYPTGGKTDTQYF

D: .
size: .
J: TRBJ2-5
V: TRBV4-2
CDR3: CASSQQERELETQYF

D: .
size: .
J: TRBJ2-4
V: TRBV20-1
CDR3: CSARDVEQYF

D: .
size: few
J: TRBJ2-7
V: TRBV25-1
CDR3: CASSESPQSYEQYF

D: .
size: few
J: TRBJ1-6
V: TRBV4-1
CDR3: CASSQASTGTRNSPLHF

D: TRBD2
size: .
J: TRBJ2-7
V: TRBV11-2
CDR3: CASSFRRTPGLASYEQYF

D: .
size: few
J: TRBJ2-5
V: TRBV20-1
CDR3: CSARDHRGGLFRTQYF

D: TRBD1
size: few
J: TRBJ1-1
V: TRBV20-1
CDR3: CSAPRQGGQAFF

D: TRBD2
size: many
J: TRBJ2-5
V: TRBV4-2
CDR3: CASSPAGTTQETQYF

D: .
size: .
J: TRBJ2-2
V: TRBV4-2
CDR3: CASSPARGENTGELFF

D: .
size: .
J: TRBJ1-1
V: TRBV20-1
CDR3: CSARGGSGTEAFF

D: .
size: many
J: TRBJ2-1
V: TRBV11-2
CDR3: CASSLDRRTEQFF

D: TRBD2
size: few
J: TRBJ2-2
V: TRBV12-3/TRBV12-4
CDR3: CASTSGRATGELFF

D: TRBD1
size: .
J: TRBJ2-5
V: TRBV2
CDR3: CAADRGQETQYF

D: .
size: few
J: TRBJ2-3
V: TRBV20-1
CDR3: CSARGPGLLTQYF

D: .
size: .
J: TRBJ2-6
V: TRBV28
CDR3: CASSLSFSVGGANVLTF

D: .
size: .
J: .
V: TRBV7-2
CDR3: CASSLEGVGEQYF

D: .
size: .
J: TRBJ1-1
V: TRBV4-1
CDR3: CASSQVQDTEAFF

D: TRBD1
size: few
J: TRBJ2-5
V: TRBV10-2
CDR3: CASSERTGLRWETQYF

D: .
size: many
J: TRBJ2-5
V: TRBV7-7
CDR3: CASSLRGREETQYF

D: TRBD1
size: .
J: TRBJ1-1
V: TRBV10-3
CDR3: CAISNDRENTEAFF

D: .
size: .
J: TRBJ2-1
V: TRBV10-3
CDR3: CASTGTDGAYNEQFF

D: TRBD2
size: .
J: TRBJ2-1
V: TRBV5-1
CDR3: CASIPAGEGEQFF

D: TRBD1
size: once
J: TRBJ1-3
V: TRBV12-3/TRBV12-4
CDR3: CASRRTGSGNTIYF

D: .
size: .
J: TRBJ1-2
V: TRBV5-1
CDR3: CASSLEAGRGYTF

D: .
size: few
J: TRBJ2-2
V: TRBV5-1
CDR3: CASSYLLNTGELFF

D: TRBD1
size: .
J: TRBJ1-4
V: TRBV10-3
CDR3: CAISGTGTEKLFF

D: TRBD1
size: .
J: TRBJ1-4
V: TRBV7-6
CDR3: CASSSHGTGFEKLFF

D: .
size: few
J: .
V: TRBV12-3/TRBV12-4
CDR3: CASSPVHLYNEQYF

D: .
size: .
J: TRBJ2-7
V: TRBV6-1
CDR3: CASSVRGGYRHEQYF

D: .
size: .
J: TRBJ1-1
V: TRBV10-3
CDR3: CAISDQGVGGTEAFF

D: TRBD1
size: .
J: TRBJ2-7
V: TRBV6-5
CDR3: CASAYGQGSHEQYF

D: .
size: .
J: TRBJ1-1
V: TRBV30
CDR3: CARSVVGLYTEAFF

D: TRBD2
size: .
J: TRBJ2-3
V: TRBV7-8
CDR3: CAGSLGREADTQYF

D: .
size: .
J: TRBJ1-5
V: TRBV12-3/TRBV12-4
CDR3: CASSATGGNLPQHF

D: .
size: few
J: TRBJ1-1
V: TRBV28
CDR3: CASTKQAIPMNTEAFF

D: TRBD2
size: .
J: TRBJ2-7
V: TRBV20-1
CDR3: CSARDLPSGRWWYEQYF

D: .
size: .
J: TRBJ1-1
V: TRBV5-1
CDR3: CASSLRQEGTEAFF

D: .
size: many
J: TRBJ2-3
V: TRBV15
CDR3: CATLGTPSTDTQYF

D: .
size: .
J: TRBJ2-3
V: TRBV4-1
CDR3: CASSQRGPYRGADTQYF

D: TRBD1
size: .
J: .
V: TRBV20-1
CDR3: CSARTGMPQETQYF

D: .
size: few
J: TRBJ2-3
V: TRBV20-1
CDR3: CSARQKTYTDTQYF

D: TRBD2
size: .
J: TRBJ2-5
V: TRBV6-1
CDR3: CASSEWGLAVQETQYF

D: .
size: .
J: .
V: TRBV20-1
CDR3: CSAALGNIQYF

D: TRBD2
size: few
J: TRBJ2-7
V: TRBV28
CDR3: CASSLAGRFNEQYF

D: TRBD2
size: .
J: TRBJ2-1
V: TRBV28
CDR3: CASSPFLRKREGRNEQFF

D: .
size: few
J: .
V: TRBV6-5
CDR3: CASSYGGVSHNEQYF

D: .
size: .
J: .
V: TRBV20-1
CDR3: CSARDGGGYNEQYF